The rows below give T cell receptor beta chains drawn from one sample of a study of human thymus T cells. Assay: immunoSEQ multiplex PCR; the TCRdb copy retains only in-frame clones and omits some. This table has tens of thousands of clones, just under 95% appearing once. The sequencing input was blood. These receptors came from a girl in the first two years of life with a congenital heart defect but otherwise immunologically healthy. Each CDR3 is given with its conserved first and last residue. D genes are given only for firm matches. A clone size is listed for some rows: how often the clone was seen (once, few, many), or a class if it is expanded.

clone_size j_call v_call d_call cdr3_nt cdr3_aa
- TRBJ2-3 TRBV7-2 TRBD2 TGTGCCAGCAGCTTAGGAGTAGCGGGAGCGGCAGATACGCAGTATTTT CASSLGVAGAADTQYF
- TRBJ2-5 TRBV18 - TGTGCCAGCTCACAACTGAGCCAAGAGACCCAGTACTTC CASSQLSQETQYF
once TRBJ2-7 TRBV28 TRBD2 TGTGCCAGCGAGGGACTAGCGGGAGTCGAGCAGTACTTC CASEGLAGVEQYF
once TRBJ2-7 TRBV18 TRBD1 TGTGCCAGCTCGCGCATGACAGGGCTCCGCGATGGGCAGTACTTC CASSRMTGLRDGQYF
- TRBJ1-5 TRBV28 - TGTGCCAGCAGCCTCGACGGAGTTAATCAGCCCCAGCATTTT CASSLDGVNQPQHF
- TRBJ2-2 TRBV10-3 TRBD1 TGTGCCATCGGGACAGCGAACACCGGGGAGCTGTTTTTT CAIGTANTGELFF
- TRBJ1-5 TRBV10-2 TRBD1 TGCGCCAGCAGTGAGGGACAGGGGATAAGGACACTTGGTCAGCCCCAGCATTTT CASSEGQGIRTLGQPQHF
- TRBJ2-7 TRBV11-2 - TGTGCCAGCAGCTTATGGGTATCCTACGAGCAGTACTTC CASSLWVSYEQYF
- TRBJ1-5 TRBV4-2 TRBD1 TGTGCCAGCAGCCAGGAGGGGGCTCAGCCCCAGCATTTT CASSQEGAQPQHF
- TRBJ1-4 TRBV4-2 - TGTGCCAGCAGCTTGGCTGGACAAAAGGAAAAACTGTTTTTT CASSLAGQKEKLFF
- TRBJ2-1 TRBV11-2 - TGTGCCAGCAGCGCTCTACCCTACAATGAGCAGTTCTTC CASSALPYNEQFF
few TRBJ1-2 TRBV7-9 - TGTGCCAGCAGCTTAGATGGGTTACGCCGAAGGGATGGCTACACCTTC CASSLDGLRRRDGYTF
- TRBJ1-5 TRBV12-5 - TGTGCTAGTGGTTTTGGGGGGGCCCATCAGCCCCAGCATTTT CASGFGGAHQPQHF
- TRBJ2-7 TRBV6-1 - TGTGCCAGCAGTGAATGGGGCTCCATGACGTACGAGCAGTACTTC CASSEWGSMTYEQYF
- TRBJ1-2 TRBV7-9 - TGTGCCAGCACCCCATTCGAGAGGACCGTCCATGGCTACACCTTC CASTPFERTVHGYTF
- TRBJ2-2 TRBV7-2 TRBD1 TGTGCCAGCAGCCCCATCCGGACAGGGGCCTCGACCGGGGAGCTGTTTTTT CASSPIRTGASTGELFF
- TRBJ1-4 TRBV12-5 - TGTGCTAGTGGTCCCGATTTGAGGACTAATGAAAAACTGTTTTTT CASGPDLRTNEKLFF
- TRBJ2-3 TRBV7-6 - TGTGCCAGCAGCTTAGATCGGGGTAGCACAGATACGCAGTATTTT CASSLDRGSTDTQYF
- TRBJ2-5 TRBV5-1 TRBD1 TGCGCCAGTCACGGACAGGGGAAAGAGACCCAGTACTTC CASHGQGKETQYF
- TRBJ2-2 TRBV5-8 - TGTGCCAGCAGCTTGCGCGGGGCCCCCGGGGAGCTGTTTTTT CASSLRGAPGELFF
- TRBJ2-3 TRBV21-1 - TGTGCCAGCAGCTCATGGGACTCTAGGGATACGCAGTATTTT CASSSWDSRDTQYF
- TRBJ2-3 TRBV11-2 - TGTGCCAGCAGCTTAGTGGTGACTATCCATTTT CASSLVVTIHF
- TRBJ2-3 TRBV7-2 - TGTGCCAGCAGCCGAAGCTCAATGGGTACGCAGTATTTT CASSRSSMGTQYF
- TRBJ2-1 TRBV28 TRBD2 TGTGCCAGCAGCCAGGCCCTAGCGGGAGCTTCAATGGAGCAGTTCTTC CASSQALAGASMEQFF
- TRBJ1-5 TRBV5-6 - TGTGCCAGCAGCTTGCTAGGGGATCAGCCCCAGCATTTT CASSLLGDQPQHF
- TRBJ2-7 TRBV11-2 TRBD1 TGTGCCAGCAGCTACACAGGGGCCGGGGACGAGCAGTACTTC CASSYTGAGDEQYF
- TRBJ2-3 TRBV9 TRBD2 TGTGCCAGCAGCGTAGGGGGTAGCGGGAGAACAGATACGCAGTATTTT CASSVGGSGRTDTQYF
once TRBJ1-1 TRBV2 - TGTGCCAGCAACTGGCTAGGGAACACTGAAGCTTTCTTT CASNWLGNTEAFF
- TRBJ2-1 TRBV30 - TGTGCCTGGAGTGTAGAAGGTGAGCAGTTCTTC CAWSVEGEQFF
- TRBJ2-7 TRBV5-1 TRBD2 TGCGCCAGCCGTACTAGCGACTACGAGCAGTACTTC CASRTSDYEQYF
- TRBJ1-2 TRBV5-8 - TGTGCCAGCAGCTTCACAGCTAATGGCTACACCTTC CASSFTANGYTF
- TRBJ2-7 TRBV27 - TGTGCCAGCAGTTTTCGAGGAACCTACGAGCAGTACTTC CASSFRGTYEQYF
- TRBJ2-3 TRBV7-9 - TGTGCCAGCGGCTCGGGGGAAGGGGGCACAGATACGCAGTATTTT CASGSGEGGTDTQYF
- TRBJ2-2 TRBV5-1 - TGCGCCAGCAGATGGGGACAGAACACCGGGGAGCTGTTTTTT CASRWGQNTGELFF
- TRBJ1-2 TRBV10-1 - TGCGCCAGCAGCCATAGACAGACATATGGCTACACCTTC CASSHRQTYGYTF
- TRBJ1-1 TRBV29-1 TRBD1 TGCAGCGTCGGGACAGCTGGTGAAGCTTTCTTT CSVGTAGEAFF
- TRBJ2-1 TRBV4-1 - TGCGCCAGCAGCCAACTAGCCCCCCTCAATGAGCAGTTCTTC CASSQLAPLNEQFF
- TRBJ1-1 TRBV6-1 - TGTGCCAGCAGTGATCCCAGACAGGCCACGAACACTGAAGCTTTCTTT CASSDPRQATNTEAFF
- TRBJ2-7 TRBV10-3 TRBD2 TGTGCCACCACAGGGACTAGCGACTCCTACGAGCAGTACTTC CATTGTSDSYEQYF
- TRBJ1-1 TRBV9 - TGTGCCAGCAGCGAGGGGAGAAGTAAGAACACTGAAGCTTTCTTT CASSEGRSKNTEAFF
- TRBJ1-5 TRBV28 - TGTGCCAGCAGTTCGGTGAGTAATCAGCCCCAGCATTTT CASSSVSNQPQHF
- TRBJ2-3 TRBV18 - TGTGCCAGCTCATCAACCCCAGATACGCAGTATTTT CASSSTPDTQYF
- TRBJ2-5 TRBV7-2 - TGTGCCAGCAGCTCGAGGGCAGAGACCCAGTACTTC CASSSRAETQYF
- TRBJ2-7 TRBV5-8 - TGTGCCAGCAGCTTGAGAGCGTACGAGCAGTACTTC CASSLRAYEQYF
- TRBJ1-5 TRBV6-6 - TGTGCCAGCGCAGGGCACGTCCAGCCCCAGCATTTT CASAGHVQPQHF
once TRBJ2-7 TRBV5-1 TRBD1 TGCGCCAGCAGCCCCCCCGGGACAGGGAGAGGCGAGCAGTACTTC CASSPPGTGRGEQYF
once TRBJ2-3 TRBV29-1 TRBD2 TGCAGCGTTGGGGCTAGCGGGAGAGAGTATTGGACAGATACGCAGTATTTT CSVGASGREYWTDTQYF
- TRBJ1-3 TRBV30 TRBD1 TGTGCCTGGAACCTGGACAGGGGGAGTCTCGACTCTGGAAACACCATATATTTT CAWNLDRGSLDSGNTIYF
- TRBJ1-1 TRBV29-1 - TGCAGCGTTGGTTGGTTAGGGTGGGGGACTGAAGCTTTCTTT CSVGWLGWGTEAFF
- TRBJ2-2 TRBV10-1 - TGCGCCAGCAGCCGGGTGTACTTGGGCGCAACCAACACCGGGGAGCTGTTTTTT CASSRVYLGATNTGELFF
- TRBJ1-2 TRBV15 - TGTGCCACCAGCAGAGATTCAGGGCATGGCTACACCTTC CATSRDSGHGYTF
once TRBJ2-5 TRBV18 - TGTGCCAGCTCTTCTAGGGGACTTAGAGAGACCCAGTACTTC CASSSRGLRETQYF
- TRBJ2-5 TRBV4-2 TRBD2 TGTGCCAGCAGCCAGGGACTAGCGGGAGCCCAAGAGACCCAGTACTTC CASSQGLAGAQETQYF